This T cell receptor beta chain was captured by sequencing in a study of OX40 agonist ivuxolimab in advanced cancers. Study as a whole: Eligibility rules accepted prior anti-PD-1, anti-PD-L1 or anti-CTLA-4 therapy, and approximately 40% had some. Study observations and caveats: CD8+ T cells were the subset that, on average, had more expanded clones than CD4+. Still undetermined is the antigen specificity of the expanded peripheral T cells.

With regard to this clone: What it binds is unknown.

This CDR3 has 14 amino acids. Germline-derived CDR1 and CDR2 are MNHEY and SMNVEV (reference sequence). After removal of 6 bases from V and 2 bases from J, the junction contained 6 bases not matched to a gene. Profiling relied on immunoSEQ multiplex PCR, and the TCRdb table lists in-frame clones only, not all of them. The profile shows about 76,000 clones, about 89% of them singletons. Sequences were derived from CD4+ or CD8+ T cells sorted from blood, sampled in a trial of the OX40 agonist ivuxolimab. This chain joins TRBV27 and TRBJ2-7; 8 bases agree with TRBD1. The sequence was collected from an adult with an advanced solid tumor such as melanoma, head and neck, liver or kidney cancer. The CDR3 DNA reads TGTGCCAGCAGCGAGACAGGGGCCCCCTACGAGCAGTACTTC. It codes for CASSETGAPYEQYF.